This T cell receptor (beta chain) derives from a study of cytomegalovirus exposure and HLA in healthy donors. This CDR3 contains 14 residues. Trimming pared 2 bases from V and 0 bases from J, leaving 8 bases between. Looked up from germline, CDR1 is MNHEY and CDR2 is SVGAGI. The PCR contained 60 Vbeta and 13 Jbeta primers. Method: immunoSEQ multiplex PCR; TCRdb's copy keeps in-frame clones and lacks some. The repertoire holds some 110,000 clones, with roughly 15% as singletons. The chain joins TRBV6-5 to TRBJ2-7; D not certain. This TCR was sampled from a female donor in good health and CMV-seronegative. Input material: PBMCs. The DNA for the CDR3 is TGTGCCAGCAGTTACCGTCCGAGCTCCTACGAGCAGTACTTC. Translating gives CASSYRPSSYEQYF.